The clone carrying this TCR beta chain showed up just a few times. The antigen is undetermined. Authors of the study amplified TCR beta CDR3 regions from RNA transcripts. A first-round RT-PCR of the TCR CDR3 used the HTBI primer set. TCRdb itself ran the multiplex PCR reads through MiXCR, one entry per CDR3 protein. The table has around 440,000 distinct CDR3 sequences, around 16% seen once; the top ten hold about 14%. These data belong to a study of T cells in Graves' hyperthyroidism and ophthalmopathy. As for the study in general: The blood sample was taken at first diagnosis, before treatment began.

Study-wide findings and caveats: Separating ophthalmopathy from stable hyperthyroidism was achieved by a 13 V-J model.

V was clipped by 5 bases and J by 0 bases; unmatched bases: 5. This CDR3 has 15 residues. Those with hyperthyroidism were 18 to 65 years old, newly diagnosed, and ill for under 2 months. Orbital computed tomography, thyroid ultrasound, serum thyroxine and TRAb, and clinical symptoms together informed the diagnoses. What was sequenced was blood. J is TRBJ2-3 and V is TRBV12-3 or TRBV12-4; 7 bases are shared with TRBD2. This TCR derives from a woman younger than 35 with Graves' hyperthyroidism. The CDR3 is CASSQSGVSTDTQYF. Here the CDR3 DNA reads TGTGCCAGCAGTCAGAGCGGGGTGAGCACAGATACGCAGTATTTT.